The 12 T cell receptor beta chains presented below share a single source sample, sequenced in a study of neurological immune-mediated disorders. A single record per CDR3 protein comes from TCRdb applying MiXCR to the 5' RACE reads. Of about 41,000 distinct CDR3 sequences in the sample, over 2% are singletons; the top ten hold less than 15%. The sequenced sample was PBMCs. These receptors were obtained from a man aged 30-40 years with multiple sclerosis.

At least ten counts were recorded for this clonotype. The CDR3 coding sequence is TGCAGTGCTATGCGGGGTGGAGAGACCCAGTACTTC. This gives the protein CSAMRGGETQYF. The chain recombines TRBV20-1 with TRBJ2-5; tentative D call: TRBD2 (6 bases). The CDR3 sequence is 12 residues long. The germline V gene encodes CDR1 DFQATT and CDR2 SNEGSKA (reference sequence). Between the trimmed V and J ends, which lost 4 bases and 4 bases, there was a span of 10 bases.

This clonotype showed up many times. The DNA of the CDR3 is TGCAGTGCTAGAGATCGAGGCAGAGCCTATGGCTACACCTTC. Translating gives CSARDRGRAYGYTF. This chain joins TRBV20-1 and TRBJ1-2; D call uncertain. V was pared by 0 bases and J by 4 bases, with 12 bases between. This CDR3 has 14 amino acids. The germline CDR1 and CDR2 sequences are DFQATT and SNEGSKA (reference sequence).

The rearrangement links TRBV4-1 to TRBJ1-2; maybe TRBD1 (5 bases). Germline-derived CDR1 and CDR2 are MGHRA and YSYEKL. V was trimmed by 3 bases and J by 1 base, leaving 12 bases between them. There are 15 residues in the CDR3. DNA for the CDR3: TGCGCCAGCAGCCATCAGACAGCTCTTAACTATGGCTACACCTTC. This gives the protein CASSHQTALNYGYTF.

In its sample, this clonotype was seen many times. The chain couples TRBV3-1 to TRBJ2-5, with D tentatively TRBD1 (6 bases). CDR1 and CDR2 from the germline V gene are LGHDT and YNNKEL (reference sequence). CDR3 length equals 15 residues. Deletions cut 1 base from V and 2 bases from J, with 11 bases between. The DNA of the CDR3 is TGTGCCAGCAGCCAAGTCTGGGGGCGTCAAGAGACCCAGTACTTC. It specifies CASSQVWGRQETQYF.

This clonotype was seen repeatedly, ten times or more. V is TRBV5-1 and J is TRBJ2-3; D gene uncertain. CDR3 length: 12 amino acids. Trimming removed 5 bases from V and 2 bases from J, with 6 bases in between. CDR1 is SGHRS, CDR2 YFSETQ, per germline. CDR3 sequence: CASRWDTDTQYF. CDR3 coding DNA: TGCGCCAGCAGGTGGGACACAGATACGCAGTATTTT.

This clonotype was recorded many times. The chain is built from TRBV20-1 and TRBJ2-7, with no clear D. Trimming left V 3 bases short and J 5 bases short, with 14 bases between. This CDR3 has 13 residues. The germline CDR1 and CDR2 sequences are DFQATT and SNEGSKA (reference sequence). Here the CDR3 reads CSASLGRGDEQYF. CDR3 DNA: TGCAGTGCTAGTCTCGGCCGCGGTGACGAGCAGTACTTC.

This clonotype was found many times. V is TRBV25-1 and J is TRBJ2-7, with 10 positions matching TRBD2. The V and J ends lost 6 bases and 4 bases, in that order; junction bases with no gene match: 3. CDR1 and CDR2 from the germline V gene are MGHDK and SYGVNS. This CDR3 region has 13 residues. CDR3 residues: CASRAGGPYEQYF. The CDR3 bases are TGTGCCAGCAGAGCGGGAGGGCCGTACGAGCAGTACTTC.

This clonotype was picked up many times. The chain couples TRBV3-1 to TRBJ1-1; D not resolved. V was cut by 0 bases and J by 4 bases, with 9 bases left in between. The germline V gene has CDR1 LGHDT and CDR2 YNNKEL (reference sequence). This CDR3 is built from 14 residues. This chain's CDR3 is CASSQDFRSTEAFF. The CDR3 region has the DNA TGTGCCAGCAGCCAAGATTTCAGGTCCACTGAAGCTTTCTTT.

The sample holds many counts of this clonotype. V gene TRBV29-1 combines with J gene TRBJ2-5; 8 positions agree with TRBD2. The CDR3 is 14 amino acids. The V gene end was trimmed by 4 bases and the J gene end by 4 bases; junction bases not matched to a gene: 8. The germline V gene has CDR1 SQVTM and CDR2 ANQGSEA. This CDR3 is CSVASGGGRETQYF. The CDR3 bases are TGCAGCGTTGCCAGCGGGGGTGGTCGAGAGACCCAGTACTTC.

Ten or more counts support this clonotype. This chain joins TRBV11-2 and TRBJ2-1, with 7 bases identical to TRBD2. From germline, CDR1 is SGHAT and CDR2 FQNNGV. The junction had 15 bases not matched to a gene; V was cut back by 5 bases and J by 2 bases. This CDR3 region has 18 residues. The CDR3 bases are TGTGCCAGCAGCCCCGGGGGGAGCGGGACCTCCCCCTACAATGAGCAGTTCTTC. Its protein product is CASSPGGSGTSPYNEQFF.

By share, this clonotype counts as medium-sized. The rearrangement uses TRBV28 and TRBJ2-5; D gene unclear. The CDR3 sequence is 13 residues long. In germline, CDR1 is MDHEN, CDR2 SYDVKM. The V end lost 5 bases, the J end lost 4 bases, and 11 bases lay between the germline ends. As DNA, the CDR3 is TGTGCCAGCAGTATCTTTGGCCTAGAGACCCAGTACTTC. Translated, it gives CASSIFGLETQYF.

This clonotype was counted ten times or more. The chain carries TRBV5-1 and TRBJ1-2; no reliable D call. There are 15 residues in the CDR3. The V end lost 0 bases, the J end lost 5 bases, and 14 bases lay between the germline ends. The germline gives CDR1 SGHRS, CDR2 YFSETQ. For the CDR3, the DNA is TGCGCCAGCAGCTTGGACACACGAGACCCTTATGGCTACACCTTC. It yields the protein CASSLDTRDPYGYTF.